The rows below give T cell receptor beta chains drawn from one sample of a study of beta chain features in type 1 diabetes. Repertoires were generated with immunoSEQ multiplex PCR, while TCRdb's copy carries only in-frame clones and drops some. The sample lists around 430,000 clones; approximately 31% were seen once. The sequenced sample was naive CD4+ T cells from blood. The receptors come from a man between 18 and 35 years old in good health. The CDR3 runs from the conserved cysteine through the conserved F or W. The D gene is left open where the match is weak. A clone size is listed for some rows: how often the clone was seen (once, few, many), or a class if it is expanded.

V gene,D gene,J gene,clone size,CDR3 protein,CDR3 DNA
TRBV30,-,TRBJ1-5,-,CAWSVLGPRDQPQHF,TGTGCCTGGAGTGTTTTGGGCCCGAGGGACCAGCCCCAGCATTTT
TRBV30,-,TRBJ1-1,few,CAWSVGWTEAFF,TGTGCCTGGAGCGTCGGATGGACTGAAGCTTTCTTT
TRBV28,-,TRBJ2-3,-,CASWGTHNSTDTQYF,TGTGCCAGCTGGGGGACTCATAATTCCACAGATACGCAGTATTTT
TRBV9,-,TRBJ2-7,-,CASSPRASRTIYEQYF,TGTGCCAGCAGCCCCAGAGCCTCCCGGACCATATACGAGCAGTACTTC
TRBV9,-,TRBJ2-3,-,CASSGHSSTDTQYF,TGTGCCAGCAGCGGTCATTCCAGCACAGATACGCAGTATTTT
TRBV28,-,TRBJ2-7,-,CASGSGIYEQYF,TGTGCCAGCGGCTCAGGGATTTACGAGCAGTACTTC
TRBV18,TRBD1,TRBJ2-1,few,CASSPISGQGVF,TGTGCCAGCTCACCCATTTCGGGACAGGGGGTCTTC
TRBV4-2,TRBD2,TRBJ2-1,few,CASSQAVGLALNEQFF,TGTGCCAGCAGCCAAGCGGTGGGACTAGCTCTGAATGAGCAGTTCTTC
TRBV30,-,TRBJ1-4,few,CAWSVLKRGEKLFF,TGTGCCTGGAGTGTACTAAAACGGGGTGAAAAACTGTTTTTT
TRBV7-9,-,TRBJ2-1,-,CASSLAEFVYNEQFF,TGTGCCAGCAGCTTAGCGGAGTTCGTCTACAATGAGCAGTTCTTC
TRBV5-4,-,TRBJ2-5,few,CASSLAGNQETQYF,TGTGCCAGCAGCTTGGCCGGGAACCAAGAGACCCAGTACTTC
TRBV4-3,-,TRBJ2-1,-,CASSPRGGVSSYNEQFF,TGCGCCAGCAGCCCGCGGGGCGGTGTGAGCTCCTACAATGAGCAGTTCTTC
TRBV28,-,TRBJ2-5,few,CASSPILETQYF,TGTGCCAGCAGTCCGATCCTGGAGACCCAGTACTTC
TRBV25-1,TRBD2,TRBJ2-3,-,CASSGTSGVSTDTQYF,TGTGCCAGCAGTGGGACTAGCGGGGTTAGCACAGATACGCAGTATTTT
TRBV7-2,TRBD2,TRBJ2-1,-,CASSQGLAGGYNEQFF,TGTGCCAGCAGCCAAGGACTAGCGGGAGGTTACAATGAGCAGTTCTTC
TRBV18,-,TRBJ2-2,few,CASSPALNTGELFF,TGTGCCAGCTCACCAGCACTGAACACCGGGGAGCTGTTTTTT
TRBV29-1,-,TRBJ1-2,-,CSVASGIDYGYTF,TGCAGCGTTGCCTCGGGGATCGATTATGGCTACACCTTC
TRBV5-1,TRBD1,TRBJ2-1,-,CASSFRGQGNEQFF,TGCGCCAGCAGCTTTCGGGGACAGGGGAATGAGCAGTTCTTC
TRBV10-3,-,TRBJ1-5,once,CAIGGPGQPQHF,TGTGCCATCGGCGGACCGGGGCAGCCCCAGCATTTT
TRBV21-1,-,TRBJ1-1,-,CASSKWDKNTEAFF,TGTGCCAGCAGCAAATGGGACAAGAACACTGAAGCTTTCTTT
TRBV29-1,-,TRBJ1-1,-,CSVGAEKRAFF,TGCAGCGTTGGCGCTGAGAAGAGGGCTTTCTTT
TRBV21-1,-,TRBJ2-1,many,CASSKALQGTNEQFF,TGTGCCAGCAGCAAAGCGCTTCAGGGTACGAATGAGCAGTTCTTC
TRBV6-5,-,TRBJ2-7,-,CASSPAGGINEQYF,TGTGCCAGCAGCCCGGCGGGCGGGATCAACGAGCAGTACTTC
TRBV29-1,-,TRBJ1-1,few,CSVEEGKMNTEAFF,TGCAGCGTTGAAGAGGGGAAAATGAACACTGAAGCTTTCTTT
TRBV30,-,TRBJ2-7,few,CAWTQGSTYEQYF,TGTGCCTGGACCCAAGGAAGTACCTACGAGCAGTACTTC
TRBV27,-,TRBJ2-7,-,CASSSYRDEYEQYF,TGTGCCAGCAGTTCGTACCGGGACGAGTACGAGCAGTACTTC
TRBV29-1,-,TRBJ2-1,few,CSGTFSYNEQFF,TGCAGCGGGACTTTCTCCTACAATGAGCAGTTCTTC
TRBV2,-,TRBJ1-5,-,CASRLDGYSNQPQHF,TGTGCCAGCAGGTTGGACGGATATAGCAATCAGCCCCAGCATTTT
TRBV7-8,TRBD2,TRBJ2-1,-,CASSVPRGGNNEQFF,TGTGCCAGCAGCGTCCCTCGGGGGGGAAACAATGAGCAGTTCTTC
TRBV6-1,TRBD1,TRBJ2-4,few,CASSAGQGVWNIQYF,TGTGCCAGCAGTGCCGGACAGGGGGTCTGGAACATTCAGTACTTC
TRBV10-2,TRBD2,TRBJ2-3,-,CASAQPSGFTDTQYF,TGCGCCAGCGCACAACCTAGCGGATTCACAGATACGCAGTATTTT
TRBV18,-,TRBJ1-5,-,CASSPQGNSNQPQHF,TGTGCCAGCTCACCCCAAGGGAATAGCAATCAGCCCCAGCATTTT